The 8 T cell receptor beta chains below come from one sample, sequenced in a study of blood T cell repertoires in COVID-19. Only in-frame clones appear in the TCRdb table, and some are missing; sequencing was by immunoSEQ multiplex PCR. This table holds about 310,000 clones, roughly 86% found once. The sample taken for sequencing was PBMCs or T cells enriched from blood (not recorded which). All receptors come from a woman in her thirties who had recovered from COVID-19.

CDR3 nucleotide sequence: TGTGCCAGCAGTTTTACGGCGGATGTAACAGATACGCAGTATTTT. The encoded protein is CASSFTADVTDTQYF. This chain connects TRBV28 to TRBJ2-3; D remains ambiguous. The CDR3 is 15 residues long. Germline loops: CDR1 MDHEN, CDR2 SYDVKM. V lost 3 bases, J lost 3 bases, and 13 bases lay in between.

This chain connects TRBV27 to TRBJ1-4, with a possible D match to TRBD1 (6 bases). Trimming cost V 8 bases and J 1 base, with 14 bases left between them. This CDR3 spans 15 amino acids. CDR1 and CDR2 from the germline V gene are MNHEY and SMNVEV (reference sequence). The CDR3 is CASRNGQQTNEKLFF. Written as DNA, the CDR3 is TGTGCCAGCCGTAACGGACAGCAAACTAATGAAAAACTGTTTTTT.

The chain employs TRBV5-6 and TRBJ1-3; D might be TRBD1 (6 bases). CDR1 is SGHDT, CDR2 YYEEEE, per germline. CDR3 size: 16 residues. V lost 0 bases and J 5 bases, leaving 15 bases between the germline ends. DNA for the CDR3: TGTGCCAGCAGCTTGGGAGGCGGGGGCAATCGAAACACCATATATTTT. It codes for CASSLGGGGNRNTIYF. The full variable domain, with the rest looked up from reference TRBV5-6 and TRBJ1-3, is DAGVTQSPTHLIKTRGQQVTLRCSPKSGHDTVSWYQQALGQGPQFIFQYYEEEERQRGNFPDRFSGHQFPNYSSELNVNALLLGDSALYLCASSLGGGGNRNTIYFGEGSWLTVV.

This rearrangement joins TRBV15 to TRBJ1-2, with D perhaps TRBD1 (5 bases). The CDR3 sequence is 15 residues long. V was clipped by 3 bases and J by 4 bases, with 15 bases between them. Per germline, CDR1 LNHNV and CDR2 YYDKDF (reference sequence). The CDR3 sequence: CATSSDRLPSYGYTF. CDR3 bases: TGTGCCACCAGCAGCGACAGACTTCCCTCCTATGGCTACACCTTC.

The CDR3 protein is CAWTPGENQPQHF. CDR3 nucleotides: TGTGCCTGGACGCCGGGGGAGAATCAGCCCCAGCATTTT. The chain has TRBV30 and TRBJ1-5, with D possibly being TRBD1 (5 bases). Trimming left V 4 bases short and J 4 bases short, with 11 bases between. The CDR3 contains 13 residues. Germline V CDR1 and CDR2: GTSNPN, SVGIG (reference sequence).

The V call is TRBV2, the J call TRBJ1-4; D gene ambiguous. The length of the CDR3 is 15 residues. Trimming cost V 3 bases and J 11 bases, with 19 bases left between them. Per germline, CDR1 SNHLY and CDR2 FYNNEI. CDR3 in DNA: TGTGCCAGCAGTGACGACTGGTTGGGATCGGGGAAACTGTTTTTT. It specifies CASSDDWLGSGKLFF.

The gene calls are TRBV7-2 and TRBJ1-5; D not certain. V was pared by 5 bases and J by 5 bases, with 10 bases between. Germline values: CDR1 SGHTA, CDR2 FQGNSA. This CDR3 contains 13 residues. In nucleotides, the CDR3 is TGTGCCAGCAGCCCTACACGGGATCAGCCCCAGCATTTT. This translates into CASSPTRDQPQHF.

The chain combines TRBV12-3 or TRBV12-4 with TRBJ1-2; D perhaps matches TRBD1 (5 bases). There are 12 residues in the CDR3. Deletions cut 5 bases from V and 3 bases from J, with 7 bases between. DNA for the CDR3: TGTGCCAGCAGTCAGGGTGACTATGGCTACACCTTC. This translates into CASSQGDYGYTF.